The 26 T cell receptor beta chains listed next were all sequenced from one sample in a study of blood T cell repertoires in COVID-19. The data were produced by immunoSEQ multiplex PCR, yet TCRdb's version contains in-frame clones alone and is incomplete. The sample yields 250,000 or so clones, 80% to 85% seen once. Sequencing used peripheral blood. The receptors were gathered from a woman aged 40-49 years who had recovered from COVID-19.

The chain carries TRBV27 and TRBJ2-5, with a tentative D call TRBD2 (7 bases). The ends were cut back, 5 bases at V and 1 base at J, with 20 bases in the middle. The CDR3 is 17 amino acids. Germline V gives CDR1 MNHEY, CDR2 SMNVEV (reference sequence). For the CDR3, the DNA is TGTGCCAGCAGTCCCCTGGCCGGGGGGCCTTCCCAAGAGACCCAGTACTTC. It yields the protein CASSPLAGGPSQETQYF.

This clone has just a few counts. The genes are TRBV27 and TRBJ1-6; D is unresolved. The V gene's germline CDR1 is MNHEY and CDR2 SMNVEV (reference sequence). This CDR3 spans 14 amino acids. Trimming stripped 11 bases from V and 5 bases from J, with 16 bases between. CDR3 region: CAYHPGNNNSPLHF. The CDR3 nucleotides read TGTGCCTACCACCCGGGGAATAATAATTCACCCCTCCACTTT.

This clone was detected only a few times. V is TRBV6-4 and J is TRBJ2-2; 7 bases are a match to TRBD1. The V gene end was trimmed by 6 bases and the J gene end by 1 base; junction bases not matched to a gene: 2. The germline V gene encodes CDR1 MRHNA and CDR2 SNTAGT. This CDR3 region has 14 residues. The CDR3 region has the DNA TGTGCCAGCAGCACAGGGGTGAACACCGGGGAGCTGTTTTTT. It translates to CASSTGVNTGELFF.

The CDR3 is CASSLDPGNTEAFF. DNA for the CDR3: TGCGCCAGCAGCTTGGATCCGGGTAACACTGAAGCTTTCTTT. The rearrangement joins TRBV5-1 to TRBJ1-1; D unresolved. V was trimmed by 0 bases and J by 2 bases, leaving 8 bases between them. Germline V CDR1 and CDR2: SGHRS, YFSETQ. The CDR3 covers 14 residues.

This chain connects TRBV10-2 to TRBJ2-7; TRBD2 matches 7 bases. V trimming: 8 bases; J trimming: 0 bases; junction bases outside the gene matches: 4. CDR1 WSHSY and CDR2 SAAADI come from the germline V gene. CDR3 size: 13 residues. The CDR3 region has the DNA TGCGCCAGCCTCAGGACTAGCTCCTACGAGCAGTACTTC. It specifies CASLRTSSYEQYF.

The genes are TRBV3-1 (or the pseudogene TRBV3-2) and TRBJ1-3, with D perhaps TRBD1 (6 bases). V dropped 4 bases and J dropped 7 bases, with 17 bases sitting between them. The CDR3 runs to 15 residues. Looked up from germline, CDR1 is LGHDT and CDR2 is YNNKEL (reference sequence). CDR3 nucleotide sequence: TGTGCCAGCAGCCCGCAACAGGGAGTCCGGAACACCATATATTTT. This encodes CASSPQQGVRNTIYF.

This rearrangement joins TRBV12-3 or TRBV12-4 to TRBJ2-7; 9 bases line up with TRBD2. The CDR3 totals 13 residues. With 6 bases clipped from V and 2 bases from J, the junction kept 2 bases outside the gene matches. The CDR3 region has the DNA TGTGCCAGCAGCCGACTAGCGGCCTACGAGCAGTACTTC. It codes for CASSRLAAYEQYF.

The V gene is TRBV12-3 or TRBV12-4, the J gene TRBJ2-7; D may be TRBD1 (5 bases). The CDR3 contains 12 residues. V was trimmed by 1 base and J by 6 bases, leaving 7 bases between them. The CDR3 here is CASSLVGLEQYF. CDR3 coding DNA: TGTGCCAGCAGTTTAGTGGGGCTCGAGCAGTACTTC.

The chain combines TRBV9 with TRBJ1-6; TRBD1 is a possible D gene (6 bases). Trimming took off 2 bases at V and 6 bases at J, with 6 bases between the two ends. Germline V gene sequence: CDR1 SGDLS, CDR2 YYNGEE. CDR3 length: 13 amino acids. The CDR3 region is CASSVRGNSPLHF. In DNA, the CDR3 is TGTGCCAGCAGCGTCAGGGGTAATTCACCCCTCCACTTT.

The chain employs TRBV19 and TRBJ1-1; D gene ambiguous. The V gene lost 6 bases and the J gene lost 0 bases, with 11 bases spanning the gap. In germline, CDR1 is LNHDA, CDR2 SQIVND (reference sequence). This CDR3 region has 14 residues. CDR3 loop: CASRTDSLNTEAFF. Written as DNA, the CDR3 is TGTGCCAGTAGAACCGACTCATTGAACACTGAAGCTTTCTTT.

The chain carries TRBV20-1 and TRBJ1-1, with 7 bases fitting TRBD1. This CDR3 is built from 11 residues. Germline CDR1 DFQATT, CDR2 SNEGSKA (reference sequence). CDR3 amino acids: CSGTGETEAFF. The CDR3 bases are TGCAGCGGCACAGGGGAAACTGAAGCTTTCTTT.

The chain uses TRBV11-2 and TRBJ2-1; 9 nucleotides agree with TRBD2. The CDR3 is 17 residues long. Germline V gives CDR1 SGHAT, CDR2 FQNNGV. Unmatched junction bases numbered 12, after V lost 2 bases and J lost 7 bases. CDR3 nucleotides: TGTGCCAGCAGCTTACCTCGGGGTAGCGGGGGCCCAAATGAGCAGTTCTTC. It yields the protein CASSLPRGSGGPNEQFF.

The V gene is TRBV27, the J gene TRBJ1-4, with D possibly TRBD1 on 6 matching bases. V was cut by 5 bases and J by 8 bases, with 9 bases left in between. CDR3 length: 12 amino acids. Germline CDR1 MNHEY, CDR2 SMNVEV (reference sequence). The CDR3, as DNA: TGTGCCAGCAGTCAACAGGGAGAAAAACTGTTTTTT. This codes for CASSQQGEKLFF.

V is TRBV24-1 and J is TRBJ2-3, with unresolved D. Germline CDR1 reads KGHDR; CDR2 reads SFDVKD. The length of the CDR3 is 13 residues. Deletions cut 4 bases from V and 10 bases from J, with 14 bases between. The CDR3 DNA is TGTGCCACCAGTGAGGGCCCACTGGTGGCGCAGTATTTT. This codes for CATSEGPLVAQYF.

The chain links TRBV24-1 to TRBJ2-5; 9 nucleotides match TRBD1. Trimming at V came to 4 bases and at J to 1 base, leaving 3 bases not matched to a gene. The germline V gene has CDR1 KGHDR and CDR2 SFDVKD. CDR3 length: 15 amino acids. The CDR3 region has the DNA TGTGCCACCAGTGAGGACAGGGGAATCCAAGAGACCCAGTACTTC. Translation: CATSEDRGIQETQYF.

The CDR3 DNA reads TGTGCCAGCAGCTTAGGGCGGGGGGGGCTTAACTATGGCTACACCTTC. This gives the protein CASSLGRGGLNYGYTF. The chain recombines TRBV7-2 with TRBJ1-2; D is perhaps TRBD1 (6 bases). The V end was cut by 1 base, the J end by 1 base, with 13 bases between. The CDR3 has 16 amino acids. CDR1 SGHTA and CDR2 FQGNSA come from the germline V gene.

This clone was detected only a few times. The CDR3 loop reads CASTTGGDPEAFF. The CDR3 DNA reads as TGTGCCAGTACCACAGGGGGGGACCCTGAAGCTTTCTTT. The rearrangement links TRBV19 to TRBJ1-1; 8 nucleotides agree with TRBD1. After removal of 7 bases from V and 6 bases from J, the junction contained 7 bases not matched to a gene. The germline gives CDR1 LNHDA, CDR2 SQIVND (reference sequence). This CDR3 spans 13 amino acids.

The V gene is TRBV25-1, the J gene TRBJ2-6, with D possibly being TRBD2 (7 bases). Looked up from germline, CDR1 is MGHDK and CDR2 is SYGVNS. CDR3 length equals 15 residues. Trimming cost V 4 bases and J 4 bases, with 11 bases left between them. CDR3 region: CASSVGGLGANVLTF. CDR3 bases: TGTGCCAGCAGTGTGGGGGGGCTCGGGGCCAACGTCCTGACTTTC.

The CDR3 region is CASSAQQGVREQYF. In nucleotides, the CDR3 is TGCGCCAGCAGCGCCCAACAGGGAGTGAGGGAGCAGTACTTC. The rearrangement uses TRBV5-1 and TRBJ2-7; D might be TRBD1 (6 bases). Germline values: CDR1 SGHRS, CDR2 YFSETQ. CDR3 length: 14 amino acids. The V gene lost 4 bases and the J gene lost 7 bases, with 18 bases spanning the gap.

This clone was seen ten or more times. This chain joins TRBV5-4 and TRBJ2-6; TRBD1 aligns across 8 bases. J was trimmed by 3 bases and V by 4 bases; bases with no gene match: 9. Germline V CDR1 and CDR2: SGHNT, YYREEE (reference sequence). The CDR3 extends over 17 amino acids. CDR3 nucleotide sequence: TGTGCCAGCAGCACAGGACAGGGTGGGGATGGGGCCAACGTCCTGACTTTC. It yields the protein CASSTGQGGDGANVLTF.

J is TRBJ1-1 and V is TRBV9; 7 bases are shared with TRBD1. The CDR3 has 14 amino acids. The trim removed 5 bases at V and 3 bases at J, leaving 7 bases unmatched. Germline CDR1 reads SGDLS; CDR2 reads YYNGEE. The CDR3 region is CASSFRGQDTEAFF. In DNA form, the CDR3 reads TGTGCCAGCAGTTTTAGGGGGCAGGACACTGAAGCTTTCTTT.

The V gene is TRBV2, the J gene TRBJ2-3; D possibly corresponds to TRBD1 (5 bases). The CDR3 sequence is 15 residues long. The germline gives CDR1 SNHLY, CDR2 FYNNEI. V was cut by 7 bases and J by 2 bases, with 16 bases left in between. The CDR3, as DNA: TGTGCCAGCAACCGAAAGGGGCATGACACAGATACGCAGTATTTT. Translating gives CASNRKGHDTDTQYF.

This rearrangement joins TRBV6-5 to TRBJ2-3; D might be TRBD1 (6 bases). CDR1 and CDR2 (germline): MNHEY, SVGAGI. Trimming shortened V by 3 bases and J by 4 bases, and 17 bases separated the two germline ends. The CDR3 loop spans 16 amino acids. The CDR3 loop is CASSYNVRRTADTQYF. CDR3 DNA sequence: TGTGCCAGCAGTTATAATGTCCGTCGGACAGCAGATACGCAGTATTTT.

V usage is TRBV19 and J usage is TRBJ1-1; unclear D gene. Germline lookup yields CDR1 LNHDA and CDR2 SQIVND (reference sequence). Trimming removed 0 bases at V and 3 bases at J, with 5 bases between. This CDR3 has 13 amino acids. CDR3 loop: CASSIDAYTEAFF. The CDR3 DNA follows: TGTGCCAGTAGTATAGATGCGTACACTGAAGCTTTCTTT.

The chain joins TRBV28 to TRBJ1-3; D gene uncertain. V was cut by 3 bases and J by 4 bases, with 10 bases left in between. Germline values: CDR1 MDHEN, CDR2 SYDVKM. CDR3 length equals 14 residues. The CDR3 spells CASSLWSSGNTIYF. CDR3 sequence (DNA): TGTGCCAGCAGTTTGTGGAGCTCGGGAAACACCATATATTTT.

The CDR3 DNA follows: TGTGCCAGCAGGACCCAGGGGGGCGCGGTGAATTCACCCCTCCACTTT. This encodes CASRTQGGAVNSPLHF. The V and J genes are TRBV2 and TRBJ1-6; 7 nucleotides line up with TRBD1. This CDR3 is built from 16 residues. With 6 bases clipped from V and 7 bases from J, the junction kept 12 bases outside the gene matches. CDR1 and CDR2 from the germline V gene are SNHLY and FYNNEI.